This T cell receptor beta chain was found in a study of shared clonotypes between healthy human individuals. Findings and limits, study-wide: A limitation of the genetic and exposure-history diversity represented arose from few donors. Measured sharing among donors was expected to vary with sequencing depth.

The authors split each subset's genomic DNA evenly across several immunoSEQ plates. In the original processing: As immunoSEQ supplied junction-only sequences (without quality scores), filtering differed. Only in-frame clones appear in the TCRdb table, and some are missing; sequencing was by immunoSEQ multiplex PCR. V, J and clone size are taken as reported in that table, and D and trimming were inferred from the DNA itself. This table has about 2.3 million clones, about nine tenths appearing once. V was pared by 1 base and J by 5 bases, with 8 bases between. The CDR3 has 13 amino acids. Germline lookup yields CDR1 SEHNR and CDR2 FQNEAQ (reference sequence). As concerns this clone: What it binds is unknown.

The source material was naive CD4+ T cells from PBMCs. Subset indicated: CD45RA+ positively selected. The chain combines TRBV7-9 with TRBJ1-2; TRBD1 is a possible D gene (6 bases). This sequence originates from a man aged 18 to 29 in good health. Some clones in this sample may be carry-over from other donors' samples. The CDR3 reads CASSLVQGYGYTF. CDR3 DNA: TGTGCCAGCAGCTTAGTACAGGGATATGGCTACACCTTC.